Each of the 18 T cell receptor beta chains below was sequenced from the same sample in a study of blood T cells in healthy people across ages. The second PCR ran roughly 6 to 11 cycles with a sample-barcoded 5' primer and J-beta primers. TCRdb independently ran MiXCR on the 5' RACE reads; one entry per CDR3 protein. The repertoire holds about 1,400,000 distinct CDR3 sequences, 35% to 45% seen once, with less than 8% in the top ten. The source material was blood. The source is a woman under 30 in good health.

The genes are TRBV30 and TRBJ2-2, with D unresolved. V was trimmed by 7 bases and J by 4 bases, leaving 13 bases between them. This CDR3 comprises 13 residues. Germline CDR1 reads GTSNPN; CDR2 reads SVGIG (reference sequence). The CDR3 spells CASPRRGTGELFF. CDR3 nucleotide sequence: TGTGCCTCCCCCAGGAGAGGCACCGGGGAGCTGTTTTTT.

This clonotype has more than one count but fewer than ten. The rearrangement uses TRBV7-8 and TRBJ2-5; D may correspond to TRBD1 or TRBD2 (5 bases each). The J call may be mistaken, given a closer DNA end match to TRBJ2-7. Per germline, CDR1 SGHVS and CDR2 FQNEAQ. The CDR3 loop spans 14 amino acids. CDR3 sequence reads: CASSFGGPSYEQYF. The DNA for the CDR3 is TGTGCCAGCAGCTTTGGGGGACCCTCCTACGAGCAGTACTTC.

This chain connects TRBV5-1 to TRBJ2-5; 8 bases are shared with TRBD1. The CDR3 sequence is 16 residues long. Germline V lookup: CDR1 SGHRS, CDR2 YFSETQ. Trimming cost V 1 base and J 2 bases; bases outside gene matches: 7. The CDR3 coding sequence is TGCGCCAGCAGCTTGCAGCAGGGGGCTGGTCAAGAGACCCAGTACTTC. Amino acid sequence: CASSLQQGAGQETQYF.

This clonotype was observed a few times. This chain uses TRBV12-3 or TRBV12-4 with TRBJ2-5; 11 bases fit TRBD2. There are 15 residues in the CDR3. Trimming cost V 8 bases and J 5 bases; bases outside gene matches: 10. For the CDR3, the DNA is TGTGCCAGCGGGATAGCGGGGGGGCCGAGGGAGACCCAGTACTTC. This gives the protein CASGIAGGPRETQYF.

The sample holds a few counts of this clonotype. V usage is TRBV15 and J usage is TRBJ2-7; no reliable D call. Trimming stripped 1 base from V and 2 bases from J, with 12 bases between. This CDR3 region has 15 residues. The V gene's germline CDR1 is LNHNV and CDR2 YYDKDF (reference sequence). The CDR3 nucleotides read TGTGCCACCAGCAGAGGATCTCAGCTGCCCTACGAGCAGTACTTC. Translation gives CATSRGSQLPYEQYF.

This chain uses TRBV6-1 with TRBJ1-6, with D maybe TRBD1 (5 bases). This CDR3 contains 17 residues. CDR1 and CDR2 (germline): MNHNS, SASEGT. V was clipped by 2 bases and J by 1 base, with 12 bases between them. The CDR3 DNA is TGTGCCAGCAGTGAAAGGGGCAAGGGGTCCTATAATTCACCCCTCCACTTT. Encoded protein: CASSERGKGSYNSPLHF.

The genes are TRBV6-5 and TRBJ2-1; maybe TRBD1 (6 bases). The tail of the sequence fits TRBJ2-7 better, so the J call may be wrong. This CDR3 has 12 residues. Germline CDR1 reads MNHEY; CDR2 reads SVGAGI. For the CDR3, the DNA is TGTGCCACACACCGGGACAACAATGAGCAGTACTTC. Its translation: CATHRDNNEQYF.

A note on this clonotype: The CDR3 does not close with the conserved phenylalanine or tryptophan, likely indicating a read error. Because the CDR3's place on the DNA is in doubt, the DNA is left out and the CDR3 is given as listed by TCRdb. This CDR3 reads CASSGLDPMATPS. The chain joins TRBV7-2 to TRBJ1-2. Germline CDR1 SGHTA, CDR2 FQGNSA. Counting both end residues, the CDR3 totals 13 amino acids.

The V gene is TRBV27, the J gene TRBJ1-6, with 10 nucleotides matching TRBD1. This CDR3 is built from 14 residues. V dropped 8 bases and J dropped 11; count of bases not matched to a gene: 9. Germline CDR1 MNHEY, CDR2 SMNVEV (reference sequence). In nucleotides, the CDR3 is TGTGCCAGCGGACCGGGACAGGGGAAGACACCCCTCCACTTT. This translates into CASGPGQGKTPLHF.

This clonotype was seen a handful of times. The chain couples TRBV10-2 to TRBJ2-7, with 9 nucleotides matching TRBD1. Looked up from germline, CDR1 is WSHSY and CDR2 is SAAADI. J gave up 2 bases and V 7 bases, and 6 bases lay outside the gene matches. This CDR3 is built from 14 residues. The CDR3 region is CASTNRGPAYEQYF. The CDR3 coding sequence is TGCGCCAGCACCAACAGGGGGCCAGCCTACGAGCAGTACTTC.

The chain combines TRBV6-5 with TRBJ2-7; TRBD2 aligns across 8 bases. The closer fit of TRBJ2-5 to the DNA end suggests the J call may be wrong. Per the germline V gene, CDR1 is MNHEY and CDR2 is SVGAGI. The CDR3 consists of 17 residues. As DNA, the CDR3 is TGTGCCAGCAGTTACTCGTTGGCGGGGGGTTTAAGGGAGACCCAGTACTTC. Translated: CASSYSLAGGLRETQYF.

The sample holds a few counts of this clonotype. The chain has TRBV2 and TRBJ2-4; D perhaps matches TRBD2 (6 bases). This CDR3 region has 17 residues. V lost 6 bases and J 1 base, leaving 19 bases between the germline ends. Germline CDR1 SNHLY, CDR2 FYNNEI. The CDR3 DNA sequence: TGTGCCAGCAGCTTAACTAGGAGGGAGACGGCCAAAAACATTCAGTACTTC. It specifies CASSLTRRETAKNIQYF.

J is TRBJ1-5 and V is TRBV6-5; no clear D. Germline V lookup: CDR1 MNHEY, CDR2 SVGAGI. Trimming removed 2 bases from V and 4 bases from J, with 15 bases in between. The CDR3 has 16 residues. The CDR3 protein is CASSYDIGSVNQPQHF. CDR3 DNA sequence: TGTGCCAGCAGTTACGATATTGGGTCGGTGAATCAGCCCCAGCATTTT.

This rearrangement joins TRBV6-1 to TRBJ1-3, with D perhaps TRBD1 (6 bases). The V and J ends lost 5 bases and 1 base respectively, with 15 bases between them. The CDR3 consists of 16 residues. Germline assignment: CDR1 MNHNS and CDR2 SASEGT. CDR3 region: CASSPFLGGSGNTIYF. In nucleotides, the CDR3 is TGTGCCAGCAGTCCCTTTTTAGGGGGATCTGGAAACACCATATATTTT.

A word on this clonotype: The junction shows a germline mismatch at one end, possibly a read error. For the CDR3, the DNA is TGTGCCTGCAGCCAAGAAGGGGGGAATGGCTACACCTTC. Translation gives CACSQEGGNGYTF. The genes are TRBV3-1 and TRBJ1-2, with D possibly being TRBD1 (6 bases). CDR3 length equals 13 residues. Germline V gives CDR1 LGHDT, CDR2 YNNKEL (reference sequence). Together with reference TRBV3-1 and TRBJ1-2, the CDR3 gives the full variable domain: DTAVSQTPKYLVTQMGNDKSIKCEQNLGHDTMYWYKQDSKKFLKIMFSYNNKELIINETVPNRFSPKSPDKAHLNLHINSLELGDSAVYFCACSQEGGNGYTFGSGTRLTVV.

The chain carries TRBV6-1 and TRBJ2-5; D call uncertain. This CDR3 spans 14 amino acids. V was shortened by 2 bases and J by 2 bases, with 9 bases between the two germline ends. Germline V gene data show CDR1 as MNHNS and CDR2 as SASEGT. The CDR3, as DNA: TGTGCCAGCAGTGAAACCCGGATGCAAGAGACCCAGTACTTC. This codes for CASSETRMQETQYF.

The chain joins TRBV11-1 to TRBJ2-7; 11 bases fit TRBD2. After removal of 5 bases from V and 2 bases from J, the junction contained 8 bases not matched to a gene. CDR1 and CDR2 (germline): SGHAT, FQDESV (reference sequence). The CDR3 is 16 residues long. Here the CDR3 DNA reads TGTGCCAGCAGCCCCATACTAGCGGGAGTTGCCTACGAGCAGTACTTC. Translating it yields CASSPILAGVAYEQYF.

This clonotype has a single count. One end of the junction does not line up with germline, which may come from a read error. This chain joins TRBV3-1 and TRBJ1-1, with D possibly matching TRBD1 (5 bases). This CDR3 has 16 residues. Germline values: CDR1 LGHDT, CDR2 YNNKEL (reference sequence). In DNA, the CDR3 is TGTGGCAGCAGCCAAGACACCTCCTGGCAGGGCGCTGAAGCTTTCTTT. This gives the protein CGSSQDTSWQGAEAFF.